Listed below are T cell receptor beta chains from one sample, sequenced in a study of blood T cells in healthy people across ages. One entry per CDR3 protein results from TCRdb running MiXCR on the 5' RACE reads. The sample holds hundreds of thousands of distinct CDR3 sequences; roughly 26% are singletons and the top ten take about 18%. Sequencing was done on a sample of blood. Source of these receptors: a woman older than 75 in good health. Each CDR3 is given with its conserved first and last residue. The order of the fields is J gene, V gene, D gene, clone size, CDR3 protein, CDR3 DNA. The D gene is left open where the match is weak. Clone size, where shown, is once, few, many, or a class for clones that have expanded.

>TRBJ2-5|TRBV7-8|TRBD2|-
CASSPVRGGGIQETQYF
TGTGCCAGCAGCCCAGTTCGGGGGGGTGGAATTCAAGAGACCCAGTACTTC
>TRBJ2-1|TRBV6-2/TRBV6-3|-|many
CASSTDRGKYYNEQFF
TGTGCCAGCAGCACCGACCGGGGGAAATACTACAATGAGCAGTTCTTC
>TRBJ2-4|TRBV5-1|-|many
CASSLESSWGNIQYF
TGCGCCAGCAGCTTGGAGAGTTCATGGGGAAACATTCAGTACTTC
>TRBJ2-3|TRBV11-2|TRBD2|-
CASSNRPTSGEKNTQYF
TGTGCCAGCAGCAACCGACCTACTAGCGGGGAAAAAAATACGCAGTATTTT
>TRBJ2-2|TRBV7-9|-|-
CASSSHPEGRSTGELFF
TGTGCCAGCAGCTCCCACCCCGAGGGACGGTCGACCGGGGAGCTGTTTTTT
>TRBJ1-1|TRBV7-2|-|-
CASSPFNTEAFF
TGTGCCAGCAGCCCCTTTAACACTGAAGCTTTCTTT
>TRBJ1-6|TRBV6-2/TRBV6-3|-|-
CASRPDGRSPPHF
TGTGCCAGCAGACCGGACGGGCGGTCACCCCCCCACTTT
>TRBJ1-5|TRBV7-2|-|many
CASSPDSMRNQPQHF
TGTGCCAGCAGCCCGGACAGCATGCGCAATCAGCCCCAGCATTTT
>TRBJ2-2|TRBV6-2/TRBV6-3|-|few
CASRTSPRGYTGELFF
TGTGCCAGCAGAACGTCCCCCAGGGGATACACCGGGGAGCTGTTTTTT
>TRBJ2-1|TRBV11-2|-|-
CASSPGSLIDEQFF
TGTGCCAGCAGCCCCGGCAGCCTCATTGATGAGCAGTTCTTC
>TRBJ1-2|TRBV7-2|TRBD1|many
CASSLGTGLYGYTF
TGTGCCAGCAGCCTCGGGACAGGATTATATGGCTACACCTTC
>TRBJ1-2|TRBV12-3/TRBV12-4|-|few
CASQQAGYGYTF
TGTGCCAGCCAGCAGGCGGGCTATGGCTACACCTTC
>TRBJ2-7|TRBV2|TRBD2|many
CASSPWSGGSYEQYF
TGTGCCAGCAGTCCCTGGAGCGGGGGCAGTTACGAGCAGTACTTC
>TRBJ2-7|TRBV5-6|TRBD2|many
CASSLLRRRGGAYEQYF
TGTGCCAGCAGCCTTTTACGGCGGCGGGGGGGTGCCTACGAGCAGTACTTC
>TRBJ2-1|TRBV24-1|TRBD2|many
CATSDPGTSGGDEQFF
TGTGCCACCAGTGATCCTGGGACTAGCGGGGGGGATGAGCAGTTCTTC
>TRBJ2-3|TRBV3-1|-|many
CASSQPGHSMADTQYF
TGTGCCAGCAGCCAACCGGGACACTCTATGGCAGATACGCAGTATTTT
>TRBJ2-6|TRBV2|TRBD1|many
CASSKTGQGANVLTF
TGTGCCAGCAGTAAGACAGGGCAAGGGGCCAACGTCCTGACTTTC
>TRBJ2-1|TRBV4-1|-|many
CASSQVTHGNEQFF
TGCGCCAGCAGCCAAGTGACGCACGGCAATGAGCAGTTCTTC
>TRBJ2-3|TRBV21-1|-|-
CASSKDGSAGGRSTDTQYF
TGTGCCAGCAGCAAAGATGGGTCGGCGGGGGGCCGGAGCACAGATACGCAGTATTTT
>TRBJ2-1|TRBV6-1|TRBD2|many
CASTSGGARNEQFF
TGTGCCAGCACAAGCGGGGGGGCAAGAAATGAGCAGTTCTTC
>TRBJ1-1|TRBV4-1|-|-
CASTHSQGNTEAFF
TGCGCCAGCACCCATTCGCAGGGGAACACTGAAGCTTTCTTT
>TRBJ2-7|TRBV3-1|-|once
CASNQRAFREQYF
TGTGCCAGCAACCAAAGAGCCTTCCGCGAGCAGTACTTC
>TRBJ2-7|TRBV29-1|-|-
CSVKQGRNEQYF
TGCAGCGTGAAACAGGGGAGGAACGAGCAGTACTTC
>TRBJ1-6|TRBV4-3|-|many
CASSQGPGRSSPLHF
TGCGCCAGCAGCCAAGGGCCGGGGCGGAGTTCACCCCTCCACTTT
>TRBJ2-3|TRBV7-2|TRBD2|-
CASSLGTSGARTDTQYF
TGTGCCAGCAGCTTAGGGACTAGCGGGGCACGCACAGATACGCAGTATTTT
>TRBJ1-1|TRBV7-2|-|many
CASSLMTGNTEAFF
TGTGCCAGCAGCCTGATGACAGGGAACACTGAAGCTTTCTTT
>TRBJ1-1|TRBV7-2|-|many
CASSLASGNTEAFF
TGCGCCAGCAGCTTGGCCTCGGGTAACACTGAAGCTTTCTTT
>TRBJ2-7|TRBV12-3/TRBV12-4|-|many
CASSSGGQAYEQYF
TGTGCCAGCAGTTCGGGTGGACAAGCCTACGAGCAGTACTTC
>TRBJ1-5|TRBV12-3/TRBV12-4|TRBD1|few
CASRGTGGEPQHF
TGTGCCAGCAGGGGGACAGGGGGAGAGCCCCAGCATTTT
>TRBJ2-3|TRBV5-5|-|-
CASSLAEGAGDTQYF
TGTGCCAGCAGCTTGGCGGAGGGGGCGGGAGATACGCAGTATTTT
>TRBJ1-2|TRBV6-1|-|-
CASSGAGPVGGSDGYTF
TGTGCCAGCAGTGGGGCGGGTCCCGTCGGGGGCTCGGATGGCTACACCTTC
>TRBJ2-1|TRBV5-1|TRBD1|many
CASSAATGQSEQFF
TGCGCCAGCAGCGCGGCGACAGGGCAAAGTGAGCAGTTCTTC
>TRBJ1-1|TRBV18|-|-
CASSPPAGAGTEAFF
TGTGCCAGCTCACCCCCGGCAGGGGCGGGCACTGAAGCTTTCTTT
>TRBJ2-3|TRBV6-1|-|-
CASSEFGGEGDTQYF
TGTGCCAGCAGTGAATTCGGGGGAGAAGGAGATACGCAGTATTTT
>TRBJ2-7|TRBV28|-|few
CAESGGAGYEQYF
TGTGCCGAGTCCGGGGGCGCAGGCTACGAGCAGTACTTC
>TRBJ1-6|TRBV20-1|TRBD1|few
CSARPIGQGINSPLHF
TGCAGTGCTAGACCTATAGGACAGGGAATTAATTCACCCCTCCACTTT
>TRBJ2-3|TRBV6-2/TRBV6-3|-|many
CASRIPAGDTQYF
TGTGCCAGCAGAATCCCGGCTGGGGATACGCAGTATTTT
>TRBJ2-5|TRBV7-6|-|-
CASSARGNEQYF
TGTGCCAGCAGTGCGAGGGGTAATGAGCAGTACTTC
>TRBJ1-4|TRBV18|-|few
CASSTGGATNEKLFF
TGTGCCAGCTCCACCGGGGGCGCAACTAATGAAAAACTGTTTTTT
>TRBJ1-5|TRBV7-9|TRBD1|many
CASSGTGGTDQPQHF
TGTGCCAGCAGCGGGACAGGGGGAACAGATCAGCCCCAGCATTTT